A single TCR beta chain is shown here with its context. The antigen is undetermined. Every patient relapsed after autologous stem cell transplantation, and brentuximab vedotin exposure varied. The CDR3 loop spans 15 amino acids. V shed 5 bases, J shed 4 bases, and the junction held 6 bases outside the gene matches. CDR1 is SGHTA, CDR2 FQGNSA, per germline. This table comes from immunoSEQ multiplex PCR, and its TCRdb copy is limited to in-frame clones, with some not included. The repertoire consists of about 100,000 clones, with roughly 84% occurring once and the leading ten covering 9% to 15%. This record belongs to a study of PD-1 blockade in classical Hodgkin lymphoma. On the study more broadly: The patients were dosed with nivolumab 3 mg/kg, infused intravenously every 2 weeks. General study findings and limits: Complete responders' baseline diversity resembled that of newly diagnosed patients. Healthy donors reportedly exceeded newly diagnosed patients in baseline TCR diversity. Why repertoires differed is undefined; disease activity or prior therapy possibly contributed.

This rearrangement joins TRBV7-2 to TRBJ2-5; 11 bases are shared with TRBD2. The TCR sequence derives from a human donor with classical Hodgkin lymphoma. The specimen was peripheral blood mononuclear cells (PBMCs), collected at baseline. The CDR3 bases are TGTGCCAGCAGCCGTAGCGGGAGGGCCGGAGAGACCCAGTACTTC. It translates to CASSRSGRAGETQYF.